The 2 T cell receptor beta chains below were found in one sample sequenced in a study of beta chain features in type 1 diabetes. The whole isolated RNA underwent reverse transcription, so sequencing captured expressed TCRB transcripts. TCRdb keeps only in-frame clones here, not all; method: immunoSEQ multiplex PCR. The sample contains roughly 610,000 clones, around a sixth of which appear only once. Input material: naive CD4+ T cells from blood. The receptors originated from a man younger than 35 in good health.

The V gene is TRBV21-1, the J gene TRBJ2-1; the table names TRBD2, a call not compared with the DNA. TRBV21-1 is flagged as a pseudogene. The CDR3 extends over 17 amino acids. The CDR3 here is CASSRGLAGGPGNEQFF. Written as DNA, the CDR3 is TGTGCCAGCAGCAGGGGACTAGCGGGAGGGCCGGGTAATGAGCAGTTCTTC.

This clone has only a few counts. The CDR3 loop is CASSSGQGYQPQHF. The CDR3 nucleotides are TGTGCCAGCAGTTCGGGACAGGGCTATCAGCCCCAGCATTTT. The chain uses TRBV27 and TRBJ1-5; TRBD1 agrees at 9 bases. The CDR3 has 14 residues. V shed 4 bases, J shed 5 bases, and the junction held 3 bases outside the gene matches. Per the germline V gene, CDR1 is MNHEY and CDR2 is SMNVEV (reference sequence).